This T cell receptor beta chain emerged from a study of cytomegalovirus exposure and HLA in healthy donors. Findings and caveats of the study: The study reported that TCR beta sequences accurately predicted HLA-A and HLA-B alleles in most subjects. Later analysis suggested links between common viral pathogens and several top significant clusters. A highly shared variant cluster was judged a likely technical artifact.

PCR primers comprised 60 Vbeta and 13 Jbeta primers. Data came from immunoSEQ multiplex PCR; TCRdb stores just in-frame clones and leaves some out. The table has about 160,000 clones, around 85% seen once. This clone was picked up one time. No antigen is known for it. The CDR3 totals 14 residues. V gave up 0 bases and J gave up 1 base, with 9 bases separating them. Germline assignment: CDR1 GTSNPN and CDR2 SVGIG (reference sequence). The origin of this receptor is a boy between 2 and 10 years old in good health and CMV-seronegative. The J gene is TRBJ1-1, the V gene TRBV30, with a possible D match to TRBD1 (5 bases). The source material was PBMCs. CDR3 DNA sequence: TGTGCCTGGAGTGTGCGAAGGGGGAACACTGAAGCTTTCTTT. This gives the protein CAWSVRRGNTEAFF.